This TCR beta chain is drawn from a study of blood T cell repertoires in COVID-19. Study context: From T cells, B-cell-depleted T cells, or PBMCs came the material, which was cDNA or gDNA.

TCRdb keeps only in-frame clones here, not all; method: immunoSEQ multiplex PCR. The data hold about 300,000 clones, with nearly 90% observed a single time. CDR3 length: 14 residues. V lost 10 bases, J lost 2 bases, and 7 bases stayed unmatched. Germline CDR1 LNHDA, CDR2 SQIVND (reference sequence). Adults between roughly 18 and 95 years of age took part from 24 US areas. In assigning cohorts, the study relied on participant-reported clinical history. Material for sequencing was PBMCs or T cells enriched from blood (not recorded which). The chain recombines TRBV19 with TRBJ1-5, with 8 positions matching TRBD1. The receptor comes from a woman aged 18-29 years with acute COVID-19. CDR3: CATSGQGGNQPQHF. Here the CDR3 DNA reads TGTGCCACGAGTGGACAGGGAGGCAATCAGCCCCAGCATTTT.